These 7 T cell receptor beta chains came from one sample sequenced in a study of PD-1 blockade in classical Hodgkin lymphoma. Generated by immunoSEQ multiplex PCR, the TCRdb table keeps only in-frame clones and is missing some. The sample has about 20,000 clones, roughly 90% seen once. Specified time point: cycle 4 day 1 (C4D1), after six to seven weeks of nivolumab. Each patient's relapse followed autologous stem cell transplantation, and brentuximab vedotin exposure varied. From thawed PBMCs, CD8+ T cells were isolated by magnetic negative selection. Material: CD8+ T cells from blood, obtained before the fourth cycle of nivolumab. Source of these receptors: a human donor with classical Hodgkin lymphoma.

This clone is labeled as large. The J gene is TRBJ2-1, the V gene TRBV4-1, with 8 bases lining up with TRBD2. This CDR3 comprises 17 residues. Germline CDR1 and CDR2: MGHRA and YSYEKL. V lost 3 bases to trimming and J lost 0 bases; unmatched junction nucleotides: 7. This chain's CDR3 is CASSHRFGRASYNEQFF. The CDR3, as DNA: TGCGCCAGCAGCCACCGATTCGGGAGGGCCTCCTACAATGAGCAGTTCTTC.

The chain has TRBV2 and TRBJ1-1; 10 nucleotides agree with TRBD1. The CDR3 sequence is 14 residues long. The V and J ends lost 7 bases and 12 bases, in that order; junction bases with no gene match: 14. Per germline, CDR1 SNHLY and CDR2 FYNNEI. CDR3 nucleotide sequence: TGTGCCAGCACCCCGGGACAGGGGCTTCAACGGCCTTTCTTT. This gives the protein CASTPGQGLQRPFF. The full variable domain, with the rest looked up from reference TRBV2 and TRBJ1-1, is EPEVTQTPSHQVTQMGQEVILRCVPISNHLYFYWYRQILGQKVEFLVSFYNNEISEKSEIFDDQFSVERPDGSNFTLKIRSTKLEDSAMYFCASTPGQGLQRPFFGQGTRLTVV.

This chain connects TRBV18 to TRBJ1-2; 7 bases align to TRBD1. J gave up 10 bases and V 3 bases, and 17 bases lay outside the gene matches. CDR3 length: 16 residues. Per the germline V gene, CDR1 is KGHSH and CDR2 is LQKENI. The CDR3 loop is CASSPPDRRDLNSYTF. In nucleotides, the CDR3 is TGTGCCAGCTCACCCCCGGACAGGCGTGATCTAAATTCCTACACCTTC.

This CDR3 is CSAILRDSYGYTF. CDR3 coding DNA: TGCAGCGCCATCCTCAGGGACAGCTATGGCTACACCTTC. The gene calls are TRBV29-1 and TRBJ1-2; 7 bases are shared with TRBD1. Germline-derived CDR1 and CDR2 are SQVTM and ANQGSEA. This CDR3 is built from 13 residues. Trimming removed 7 bases from V and 4 bases from J; junction bases left unmatched: 9.

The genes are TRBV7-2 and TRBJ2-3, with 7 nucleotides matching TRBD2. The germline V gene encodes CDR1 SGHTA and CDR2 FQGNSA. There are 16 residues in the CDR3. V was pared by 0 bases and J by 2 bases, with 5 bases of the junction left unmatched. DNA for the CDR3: TGTGCCAGCAGCTTAGCCCCGGGACTACCCACAGATACGCAGTATTTT. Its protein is CASSLAPGLPTDTQYF.

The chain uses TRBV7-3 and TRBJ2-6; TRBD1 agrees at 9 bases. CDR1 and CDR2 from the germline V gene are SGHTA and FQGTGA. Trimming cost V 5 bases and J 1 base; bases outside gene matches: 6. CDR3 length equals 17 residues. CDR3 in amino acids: CASSPPGQGSGANVLTF. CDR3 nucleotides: TGTGCCAGCAGCCCACCGGGACAGGGTTCTGGGGCCAACGTCCTGACTTTC.

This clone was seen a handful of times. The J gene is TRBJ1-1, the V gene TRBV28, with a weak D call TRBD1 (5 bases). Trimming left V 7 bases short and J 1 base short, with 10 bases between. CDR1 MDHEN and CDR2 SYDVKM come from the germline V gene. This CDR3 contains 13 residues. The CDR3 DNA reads TGTGCCAGCATTCCCGGACAGAACACTGAAGCTTTCTTT. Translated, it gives CASIPGQNTEAFF.